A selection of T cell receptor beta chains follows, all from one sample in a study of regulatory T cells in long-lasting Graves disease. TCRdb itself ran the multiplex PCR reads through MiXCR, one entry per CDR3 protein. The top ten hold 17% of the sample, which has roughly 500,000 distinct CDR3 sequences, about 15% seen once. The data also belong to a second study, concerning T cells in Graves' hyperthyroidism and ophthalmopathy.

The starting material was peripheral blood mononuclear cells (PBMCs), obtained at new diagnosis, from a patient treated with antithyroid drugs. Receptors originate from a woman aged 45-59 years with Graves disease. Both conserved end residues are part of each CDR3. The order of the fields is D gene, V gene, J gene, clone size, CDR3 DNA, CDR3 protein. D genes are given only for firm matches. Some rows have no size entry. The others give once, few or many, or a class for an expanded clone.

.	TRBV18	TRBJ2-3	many	TGTGCCAGCTCACCAGGCGGAGTCGTCACAGATACGCAGTATTTT	CASSPGGVVTDTQYF
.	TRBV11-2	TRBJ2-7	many	TGTGCCAGCAGCTTAGCCGCTAGCCGACACTACGAGCAGTACTTC	CASSLAASRHYEQYF
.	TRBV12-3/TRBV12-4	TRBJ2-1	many	TGTGCCAGCAGGTGGGGTCCGGGAGTATCCTACAATGAGCAGTTCTTC	CASRWGPGVSYNEQFF
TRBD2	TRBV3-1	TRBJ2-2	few	TGTGCCAGCAGCCTTCGTTTATGGCGGGAGGGTGACACCGGGGAGCTGTTTTTT	CASSLRLWREGDTGELFF
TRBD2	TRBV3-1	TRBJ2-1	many	TGTGCCAGCAGCCAAGACCAGCGGGAGAACAATGAGCAGTTCTTC	CASSQDQRENNEQFF
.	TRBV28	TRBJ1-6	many	TGTGCCAGCTCCAACGGGGATACCTATAATTCACCCCTCCACTTT	CASSNGDTYNSPLHF
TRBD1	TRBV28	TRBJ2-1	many	TGTGCCAGCAGTTTTCGGGACAGGGGAGGTGAGCAGTTCTTC	CASSFRDRGGEQFF
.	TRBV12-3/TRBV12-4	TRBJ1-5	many	TGTGCCAGCAGCGGGACGGAGAATCAGCCCCAGCATTTT	CASSGTENQPQHF
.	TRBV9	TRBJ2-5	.	TGTGCCAGCAGCGTATACGTCCAAGAGACCCAGTACTTC	CASSVYVQETQYF
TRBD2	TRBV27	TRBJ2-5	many	TGTGCCAGCAGTTTAGGGACTAGCGGGGAGACCCAGTACTTC	CASSLGTSGETQYF
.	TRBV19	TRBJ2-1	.	TGTGCCACCTTGGAGACACACTCCTACAATGAGCAGTTCTTC	CATLETHSYNEQFF
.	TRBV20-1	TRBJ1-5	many	TGCAGTGCTAGGGTAGGGTCGGGCAATCAGCCCCAGCATTTT	CSARVGSGNQPQHF
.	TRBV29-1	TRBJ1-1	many	TGCAGCGTGACTCGGGCCCCGAACACTGAAGCTTTCTTT	CSVTRAPNTEAFF
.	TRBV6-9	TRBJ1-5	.	TGTGCCAGCAGTTACCTGACAGGGCCCCAGCATTTT	CASSYLTGPQHF
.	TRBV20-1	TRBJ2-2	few	TGCAGTGCTAGAGATCCCCGCCGGGAGAACACCGGGGAGCTGTTTTTT	CSARDPRRENTGELFF
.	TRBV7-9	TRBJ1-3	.	TGTGCCAGCAGCTTAGTGGTGGGAAACACCATATATTTT	CASSLVVGNTIYF
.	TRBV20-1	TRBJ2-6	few	TGCAGTGCTACCAGTTTCTCTGGGGCCAACGTCCTGACTTTC	CSATSFSGANVLTF
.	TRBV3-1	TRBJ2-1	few	TGTGCCAGCAGCCAAGGATCGGGAGTTGTGCGAAATGAGCAGTTCTTC	CASSQGSGVVRNEQFF
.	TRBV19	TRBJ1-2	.	TGTGCCAGTGCGGGAAGGGGCGGCGATGGCTACACCTTC	CASAGRGGDGYTF
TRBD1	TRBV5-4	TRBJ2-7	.	TGTGCCAGCAGCACCGGGATCTTCCAGGGGGAAGGCGAGCAGTACTTC	CASSTGIFQGEGEQYF
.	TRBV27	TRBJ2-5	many	TGTGCCAGCAGTTTCCGGGACCAAGAGACCCAGTACTTC	CASSFRDQETQYF
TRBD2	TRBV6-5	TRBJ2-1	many	TGTGCCAGCAGTTACACACCCGGGACTAGAAATGAGCAGTTCTTC	CASSYTPGTRNEQFF
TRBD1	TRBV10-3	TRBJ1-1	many	TGTGCCGCGACAGGGGACATGAACACTGAAGCTTTCTTT	CAATGDMNTEAFF
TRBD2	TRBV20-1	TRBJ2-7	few	TGCAGTGCTAGAGACTTTAGCGGGAACGGTGGCTACGAGCAGTACTTC	CSARDFSGNGGYEQYF
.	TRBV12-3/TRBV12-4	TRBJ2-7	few	TGTGCCAGCAGTTTCAGGGGAAGCGACCACTACGAGCAGTACTTC	CASSFRGSDHYEQYF
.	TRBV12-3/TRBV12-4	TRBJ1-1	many	TGTGCCAGCAGTTTATCGTGGGGGCTCTCCATGAACACTGAAGCTTTCTTT	CASSLSWGLSMNTEAFF
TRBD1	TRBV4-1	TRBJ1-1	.	TGCGCCAGCAGCCAAAGGGGGCGTTATACTGAAGCTTTCTTT	CASSQRGRYTEAFF
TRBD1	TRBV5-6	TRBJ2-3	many	TGTGCCACTCCACCGGGACAGGCGGCTACGCAGTATTTT	CATPPGQAATQYF
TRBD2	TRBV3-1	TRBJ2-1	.	TGTGCCAGCAGCCAAGGTAGGACAGGGTTAATTAGCGGGAGGTTCTCCTACAATGAGCAGTTCTTC	CASSQGRTGLISGRFSYNEQFF
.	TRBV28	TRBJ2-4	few	TGTGCCAGCAGTTTCTCCCCACTAGAGACCCGGTACTTC	CASSFSPLETRYF
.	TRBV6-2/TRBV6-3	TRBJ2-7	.	TGTGCCACCCGAACCGGGACTGAAGCCTACGAGCAGTACTTC	CATRTGTEAYEQYF
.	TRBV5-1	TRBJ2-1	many	TGCGCCAGCAGCTTGTTTGGAGGGGTCAATGAGCAGTTCTTC	CASSLFGGVNEQFF
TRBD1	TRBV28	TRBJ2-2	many	TGTGCCAGCAGGTCCCCGGGACAGGGAGTTCCCGGGGAGCTGTTTTTT	CASRSPGQGVPGELFF
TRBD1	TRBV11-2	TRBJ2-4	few	TGTGCCAGCAGCTTATCAGGGACCGGGACAGGGGGCATTAATAAAAACATTCAGTACTTC	CASSLSGTGTGGINKNIQYF
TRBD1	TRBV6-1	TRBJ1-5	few	TGTGCCAGCAGTACTCAGGGGGGGTTCAGCAATCAGCCCCAGCATTTT	CASSTQGGFSNQPQHF
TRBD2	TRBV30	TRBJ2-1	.	TGTGCCTGGAGTGTTTGGACTAGCGGCAATGAGCAGTTCTTC	CAWSVWTSGNEQFF
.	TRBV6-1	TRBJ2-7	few	TGTGCCAGCAAACGGAAGGGCGTAAGGGACCCCTCCTACGAGCAGTACTTC	CASKRKGVRDPSYEQYF
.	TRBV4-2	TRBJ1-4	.	TGTGCCAGCAGCCAGTCCCGGGAAAAACTGTTTTTT	CASSQSREKLFF
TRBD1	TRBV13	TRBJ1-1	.	TGTGCCAGCAGCCCCGGGACAGTCACTGAAGCTTTCTTT	CASSPGTVTEAFF
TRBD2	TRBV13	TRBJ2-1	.	TGTGCCAGCAGAGACAATAGCGGGAGGCCGAATGAGCAGTTCTTC	CASRDNSGRPNEQFF